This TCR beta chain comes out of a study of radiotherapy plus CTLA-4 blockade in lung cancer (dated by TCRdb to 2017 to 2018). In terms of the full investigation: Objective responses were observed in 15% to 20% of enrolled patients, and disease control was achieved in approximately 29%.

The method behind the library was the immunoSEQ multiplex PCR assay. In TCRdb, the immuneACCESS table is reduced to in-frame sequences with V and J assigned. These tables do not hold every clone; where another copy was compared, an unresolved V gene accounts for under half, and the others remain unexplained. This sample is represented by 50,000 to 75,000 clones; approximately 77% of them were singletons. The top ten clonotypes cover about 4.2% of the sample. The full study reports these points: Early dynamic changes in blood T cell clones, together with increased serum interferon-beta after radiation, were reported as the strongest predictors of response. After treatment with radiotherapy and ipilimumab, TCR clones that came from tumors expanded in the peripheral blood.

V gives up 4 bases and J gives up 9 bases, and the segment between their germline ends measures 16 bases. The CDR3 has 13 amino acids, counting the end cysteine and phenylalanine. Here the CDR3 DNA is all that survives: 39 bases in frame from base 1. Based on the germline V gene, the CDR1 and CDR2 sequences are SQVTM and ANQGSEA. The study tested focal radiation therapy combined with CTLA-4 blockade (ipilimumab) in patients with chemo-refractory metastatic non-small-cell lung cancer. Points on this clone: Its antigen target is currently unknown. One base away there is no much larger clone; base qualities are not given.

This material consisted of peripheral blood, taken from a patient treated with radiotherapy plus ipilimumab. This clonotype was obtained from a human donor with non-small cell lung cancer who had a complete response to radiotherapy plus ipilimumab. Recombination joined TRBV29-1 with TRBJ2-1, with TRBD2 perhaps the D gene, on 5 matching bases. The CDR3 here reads CSVGSWESGEQFF. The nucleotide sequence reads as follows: TGCAGCGTTGGGAGTTGGGAGAGCGGTGAGCAGTTCTTC.